Below are 13 T cell receptor beta chains sequenced from a single sample in a study of cytotoxic CD8 clonotypes in ibrutinib-treated CLL. TCRdb's table, derived via immunoSEQ multiplex PCR, lists solely in-frame clones and lacks some. This sample has under 300,000 clones; roughly 76% occur once, and the top ten carry roughly 6%. Sequences were derived from PBMCs, sampled at disease progression, from a patient treated with ibrutinib. The receptor source for this set is a human donor with chronic lymphocytic leukemia.

This chain links TRBV19 with TRBJ1-1; maybe TRBD1 (5 bases). Germline V gives CDR1 LNHDA, CDR2 SQIVND (reference sequence). This CDR3 has 15 residues. Trimming shortened V by 4 bases and J by 4 bases, and 16 bases separated the two germline ends. CDR3 sequence: CASSRDPAGGTEAFF. The CDR3 region has the DNA TGTGCCAGTAGTAGGGATCCAGCGGGGGGCACTGAAGCTTTCTTT.

The chain has TRBV5-4 and TRBJ2-5, with 9 bases aligning to TRBD1. CDR3 length equals 14 residues. V lost 5 bases, J lost 5 bases, and 7 bases stayed unmatched. Germline lookup yields CDR1 SGHNT and CDR2 YYREEE (reference sequence). The CDR3 loop reads CASRRDRVFETQYF. The CDR3 nucleotides are TGTGCCAGCAGGCGGGACAGGGTTTTTGAGACCCAGTACTTC.

The chain carries TRBV5-1 and TRBJ2-7, with 8 bases that match TRBD2. The germline V gene encodes CDR1 SGHRS and CDR2 YFSETQ. The CDR3 spans 13 residues. J gave up 3 bases and V 1 base, and 0 bases lay outside the gene matches. DNA of the CDR3: TGCGCCAGCAGCTTGACTAGCGGCTACGAGCAGTACTTC. Translated, it gives CASSLTSGYEQYF.

The chain recombines TRBV9 with TRBJ1-2, with D possibly being TRBD1 (6 bases). CDR1 SGDLS and CDR2 YYNGEE come from the germline V gene. The CDR3 is made up of 13 amino acids. Trimming shortened V by 9 bases and J by 1 base, and 13 bases separated the two germline ends. In DNA form, the CDR3 reads TGTGCCACCGGGCAGGGGTATAACTATGGCTACACCTTC. It encodes CATGQGYNYGYTF.

This clone was counted only a few times. The chain couples TRBV19 to TRBJ2-2, with D tentatively TRBD1 or TRBD2 (6 bases each). The CDR3 extends over 14 amino acids. Between the trimmed V and J ends, which lost 9 bases and 4 bases, there was a span of 15 bases. In germline, CDR1 is LNHDA, CDR2 SQIVND (reference sequence). Here the CDR3 DNA reads TGTGCCAGCGGGACAAAGGGAGGCACCGGGGAGCTGTTTTTT. Residues: CASGTKGGTGELFF.

The chain uses TRBV6-1 and TRBJ1-1; D gene unclear. The V end was cut by 0 bases, the J end by 1 base, with 9 bases between. Germline CDR1 and CDR2: MNHNS and SASEGT. This CDR3 has 15 residues. The CDR3 coding sequence is TGTGCCAGCAGTGAAGCATGGAGGGCGAACACTGAAGCTTTCTTT. It encodes CASSEAWRANTEAFF.

The chain carries TRBV18 and TRBJ2-1, with D tentatively TRBD2 (6 bases). Deletions cut 3 bases from V and 10 bases from J, with 13 bases between. This CDR3 spans 13 amino acids. CDR1 is KGHSH, CDR2 LQKENI, per germline. The CDR3 spells CASSPWRAREQFF. DNA of the CDR3: TGTGCCAGCTCACCCTGGAGGGCCAGGGAGCAGTTCTTC.

The V gene is TRBV28, the J gene TRBJ2-5, with D possibly TRBD2 on 5 matching bases. Per germline, CDR1 MDHEN and CDR2 SYDVKM. Deletions cut 3 bases from V and 4 bases from J, with 9 bases between. The CDR3 is 13 residues long. The CDR3 coding sequence is TGTGCCAGCAGTTTTGTGGCGGGAGAGACCCAGTACTTC. This translates into CASSFVAGETQYF.

The chain joins TRBV10-2 to TRBJ2-3; D is undetermined. CDR1 and CDR2 (germline): WSHSY, SAAADI. CDR3 size: 11 residues. The ends were cut back, 6 bases at V and 6 bases at J, with 7 bases in the middle. The CDR3 loop is CASRDIDTQYF. DNA of the CDR3: TGCGCCAGCAGGGATATCGATACGCAGTATTTT.

This chain links TRBV7-9 with TRBJ2-7; maybe TRBD1 (6 bases). Germline CDR1 is SEHNR and CDR2 is FQNEAQ (reference sequence). V lost 1 base and J lost 0, with 16 bases in between. This CDR3 contains 17 residues. CDR3 bases: TGTGCCAGCAGCTTAGGACGACACCGGGACATCTCCTACGAGCAGTACTTC. Translated: CASSLGRHRDISYEQYF.

The CDR3 DNA follows: TGTGCCAGCAGCTGGGAGTACGAGCAGTACTTC. Translation gives CASSWEYEQYF. The rearrangement joins TRBV5-6 to TRBJ2-7; tentative D call: TRBD2 (5 bases). The CDR3 has 11 amino acids. Germline V gene lookup returns CDR1 SGHDT and CDR2 YYEEEE. Trimming cost V 3 bases and J 4 bases, with 5 bases left between them.

V usage is TRBV5-8 and J usage is TRBJ1-2; the D is unclear. Germline V gene data show CDR1 as SGHTS and CDR2 as YDEGEE. The CDR3 loop spans 15 amino acids. V shed 0 bases and J shed 7 bases, with 16 bases lying between them. CDR3 sequence: CASSLVPGWAGGYTF. The CDR3 bases are TGTGCCAGCAGCTTGGTTCCAGGATGGGCTGGTGGCTACACCTTC.

This chain links TRBV5-8 with TRBJ2-5, with no clear D. Germline V gene lookup returns CDR1 SGHTS and CDR2 YDEGEE. The V and J ends lost 0 bases and 3 bases respectively, with 12 bases between them. The CDR3 extends over 15 amino acids. The CDR3 sequence: CASSLATGVEETQYF. In nucleotides, the CDR3 is TGTGCCAGCAGCTTGGCCACGGGTGTAGAAGAGACCCAGTACTTC.